The 24 T cell receptor beta chains reported below all come from one sample, sequenced in a study of T cells after yellow fever vaccination (dated by TCRdb to about 2019). The library was made by 5' RACE. The sequencer was an Illumina NovaSeq 6000. Using fastp at Q25 and MiXCR, TCRdb reprocessed the public reads and kept productive beta chains. Merged by CDR3 protein, the rows form single entries marked with the most common genes and DNA. This sample gives about 310,000 distinct CDR3 sequences in total; approximately 3.8% of them show up just once. 23% of the sample is taken by the ten largest. The treatment or condition label, as the study defines it: live attenuated yellow fever vaccine strain. The sequencing here drew on PBMCs, taken on the day of the yellow fever booster vaccination. The receptors originated from a man aged 18 to 35 who received the YFV17D yellow fever vaccine.

This clonotype was observed a handful of times. The chain has TRBV4-1 and TRBJ1-1, with no clear D. Between the trimmed V and J ends, which lost 0 bases and 3 bases, there was a span of 8 bases. This CDR3 spans 14 amino acids. Germline-derived CDR1 and CDR2 are MGHRA and YSYEKL. The CDR3 sequence is CASSQEEGYTEAFF. DNA for the CDR3: TGCGCCAGCAGCCAAGAAGAGGGTTACACTGAAGCTTTCTTT.

This clonotype was counted many times. CDR3 DNA: TGTGCCAGCAGTCCAGCAGACAGCGTTCCCCTCGAGCAGTACGTC. It encodes CASSPADSVPLEQYV. The chain has TRBV28 and TRBJ2-7; D may be TRBD1 (5 bases). Between the trimmed V and J ends, which lost 5 bases and 6 bases, there was a span of 20 bases. The CDR3 loop spans 15 amino acids. Looked up from germline, CDR1 is MDHEN and CDR2 is SYDVKM.

J is TRBJ2-2 and V is TRBV7-6; D is unclear. Germline CDR1 reads SGHVS; CDR2 reads FNYEAQ. The CDR3 is 12 amino acids. V was trimmed by 7 bases and J by 2 bases, leaving 5 bases between them. The CDR3 sequence is CASMENTGELFF. The DNA of the CDR3 is TGTGCCAGCATGGAAAACACCGGGGAGCTGTTTTTT.

This clonotype was picked up many times. The chain has TRBV10-1 and TRBJ2-3; no firm D call. The CDR3 totals 14 residues. Per germline, CDR1 WNHNN and CDR2 SYGVQD (reference sequence). Trimming shortened V by 0 bases and J by 7 bases, and 11 bases separated the two germline ends. CDR3 sequence reads: CASSESTGYNTQYF. In nucleotides, the CDR3 is TGCGCCAGCAGTGAGTCGACCGGCTACAATACGCAGTATTTT.

In its sample, this clonotype was seen a few times. The chain is built from TRBV20-1 and TRBJ1-5; a possible D gene is TRBD1 (5 bases). Trimming removed 2 bases from V and 6 bases from J, with 11 bases in between. CDR1 and CDR2 from the germline V gene are DFQATT and SNEGSKA (reference sequence). The CDR3 is 13 residues long. CDR3: CSARFIGVQPQHF. In DNA form, the CDR3 reads TGCAGTGCTAGATTTATAGGGGTTCAGCCCCAGCATTTT.

This chain connects TRBV4-3 to TRBJ2-3; 11 nucleotides line up with TRBD2. V lost 1 base to trimming and J lost 8 bases; unmatched junction nucleotides: 8. This CDR3 spans 16 amino acids. Germline lookup yields CDR1 LGHNA and CDR2 YSLEER. The CDR3, as DNA: TGCGCCAGCAGCCAAGGGAAGACTAGCGGGGCCGGTACGCAGTATTTT. Its translation: CASSQGKTSGAGTQYF.

This clonotype was detected a few times. CDR3 sequence: CASSQYTGSDRQPQHF. DNA of the CDR3: TGCGCCAGCAGCCAGTACACAGGGTCTGATCGCCAGCCCCAGCATTTT. The gene calls are TRBV4-1 and TRBJ1-5; TRBD1 is a possible D gene (6 bases). The germline V and J ends were trimmed by 3 bases and 7 bases, with 19 bases remaining between them. The germline CDR1 and CDR2 sequences are MGHRA and YSYEKL. The CDR3 is 16 residues long.

This clonotype occurred a few times. This chain joins TRBV5-6 and TRBJ2-5; 8 nucleotides line up with TRBD1. The CDR3 runs 16 residues. V lost 4 bases, J lost 2 bases, and 10 bases stayed unmatched. From germline, CDR1 is SGHDT and CDR2 YYEEEE. The DNA of the CDR3 is TGTGCCAGCAGCGAACGGGACAGGACCCCGCAAGAGACCCAGTACTTC. Its protein product is CASSERDRTPQETQYF.

At least ten counts were recorded for this clonotype. The V and J genes are TRBV19 and TRBJ2-1; D perhaps matches TRBD1 (6 bases). Germline assignment: CDR1 LNHDA and CDR2 SQIVND (reference sequence). The CDR3 has 14 residues. Trimming took 6 bases from V and 7 from J, leaving 16 bases between them. The CDR3 reads CASSYPGERNEQFF. CDR3 sequence (DNA): TGTGCCAGTAGCTATCCAGGGGAGAGGAATGAGCAGTTCTTC.

This clonotype was counted ten times or more. The chain has TRBV11-2 and TRBJ2-3, with D possibly matching TRBD1 (6 bases). The V gene's germline CDR1 is SGHAT and CDR2 FQNNGV. The CDR3 extends over 20 amino acids. Between the trimmed V and J ends, which lost 5 bases and 0 bases, there was a span of 27 bases. The CDR3 protein is CASSQFPKPGTYYSTDTQYF. The CDR3 region has the DNA TGTGCCAGCAGCCAATTCCCAAAACCCGGGACATACTATAGCACAGATACGCAGTATTTT.

In its sample, this clonotype was seen a few times. J is TRBJ2-5 and V is TRBV6-1; D gene ambiguous. V lost 2 bases to trimming and J lost 6 bases, with 10 bases between them. Germline CDR1 is MNHNS and CDR2 is SASEGT. The CDR3 spans 13 residues. The CDR3 coding sequence is TGTGCCAGCAGTGAAAACGGGCGACAGACCCAGTACTTC. This codes for CASSENGRQTQYF.

This clonotype showed up many times. This chain joins TRBV20-1 and TRBJ2-5, with a possible D match to TRBD2 (5 bases). V was trimmed by 5 bases and J by 5 bases, leaving 9 bases between them. In germline, CDR1 is DFQATT, CDR2 SNEGSKA (reference sequence). CDR3 length: 11 residues. CDR3 sequence: CSAVEAETQYF. The CDR3 DNA reads as TGCAGTGCTGTGGAGGCGGAGACCCAGTACTTC.

The chain uses TRBV3-1 and TRBJ1-1; 7 positions match TRBD1. The germline V gene encodes CDR1 LGHDT and CDR2 YNNKEL (reference sequence). This CDR3 comprises 14 residues. Trimming at V came to 4 bases and at J to 2 bases, leaving 4 bases not matched to a gene. CDR3 sequence: CASSLTGDNTEAFF. CDR3 DNA sequence: TGTGCCAGCAGCCTTACAGGGGATAACACTGAAGCTTTCTTT.

The table lists this clonotype with many counts. The chain combines TRBV20-1 with TRBJ1-1; D is uncertain. CDR1 and CDR2 from the germline V gene are DFQATT and SNEGSKA (reference sequence). The CDR3 runs to 13 residues. The V gene lost 4 bases and the J gene lost 3 bases, with 12 bases spanning the gap. The chain's CDR3 is CSATKGADTEAFF. CDR3 DNA sequence: TGCAGTGCTACTAAGGGAGCGGACACTGAAGCTTTCTTT.

V usage is TRBV5-1 and J usage is TRBJ2-3; D unresolved. The CDR3 has 15 residues. V gave up 0 bases and J gave up 0 bases, with 8 bases separating them. Per the germline V gene, CDR1 is SGHRS and CDR2 is YFSETQ. The CDR3 is CASSLVYHSTDTQYF. The CDR3 region has the DNA TGCGCCAGCAGCTTGGTCTACCATAGCACAGATACGCAGTATTTT.

The table lists this clonotype with many counts. J is TRBJ2-3 and V is TRBV5-1, with 11 bases lining up with TRBD2. V was pared by 4 bases and J by 7 bases, with 11 bases of the junction left unmatched. From germline, CDR1 is SGHRS and CDR2 YFSETQ. This CDR3 region has 16 residues. This CDR3 is CASSPPLAGGSNTQYF. The CDR3 bases are TGCGCCAGCAGCCCCCCCCTAGCGGGGGGCTCTAATACGCAGTATTTT.

Many counts were recorded for this clonotype. V and J are TRBV5-1 and TRBJ2-5; tentative D call: TRBD2 (6 bases). V was clipped by 0 bases and J by 2 bases, with 11 bases between them. The CDR3 spans 15 residues. Germline values: CDR1 SGHRS, CDR2 YFSETQ. The CDR3 DNA reads as TGCGCCAGCAGCTTGGACCCGGCGGGGCAAGAGACCCAGTACTTC. Amino acid sequence: CASSLDPAGQETQYF.

This clonotype was detected many times. This chain links TRBV7-2 with TRBJ2-6; D is unresolved. Germline CDR1 SGHTA, CDR2 FQGNSA. CDR3 size: 15 residues. V was trimmed by 1 base and J by 0 bases, leaving 4 bases between them. This CDR3 reads CASSLDSSGANVLTF. CDR3 coding DNA: TGTGCCAGCAGCTTAGACAGCTCTGGGGCCAACGTCCTGACTTTC.

This clonotype has just a few counts. The chain uses TRBV5-1 and TRBJ1-6; no reliable D call. This CDR3 comprises 14 residues. The V end lost 2 bases, the J end lost 7 bases, and 10 bases lay between the germline ends. Germline V gives CDR1 SGHRS, CDR2 YFSETQ. As DNA, the CDR3 is TGCGCCAGCAGCTTCGGCAGAGAGAATTCACCCCTCCACTTT. Translated, it gives CASSFGRENSPLHF.

This clonotype was counted many times. The gene calls are TRBV18 and TRBJ2-3; 9 nucleotides match TRBD2. Looked up from germline, CDR1 is KGHSH and CDR2 is LQKENI. Losses at the gene ends were 2 bases for V and 4 bases for J; bases not matched to a gene: 4. The length of the CDR3 is 15 residues. The CDR3 nucleotides are TGTGCCAGCTCACCAGGGACTAGCTATCCAGATACGCAGTATTTT. It yields the protein CASSPGTSYPDTQYF. Supplemented by reference TRBV18 and TRBJ2-3, the full variable domain reads NAGVMQNPRHLVRRRGQEARLRCSPMKGHSHVYWYRQLPEEGLKFMVYLQKENIIDESGMPKERFSAEFPKEGPSILRIQQVVRGDSAAYFCASSPGTSYPDTQYFGPGTRLTVL.

This clonotype has more than one count but fewer than ten. The chain combines TRBV10-3 with TRBJ1-6; TRBD1 might be the D (5 bases). CDR1 is ENHRY, CDR2 SYGVKD, per germline. This CDR3 has 14 residues. Trimming left V 6 bases short and J 13 bases short, with 19 bases between. The CDR3 here is CAIRARDGAAPLHF. The CDR3 DNA is TGTGCCATCAGGGCCCGGGACGGAGCAGCGCCCCTCCACTTT.

This clonotype was detected many times. The J gene is TRBJ2-1, the V gene TRBV5-1; 12 nucleotides line up with TRBD1. Per the germline V gene, CDR1 is SGHRS and CDR2 is YFSETQ. The CDR3 has 13 amino acids. Germline trimming cut 5 bases from V and 9 bases from J; bases unmatched to any gene: 3. CDR3 DNA: TGCGCCAGCAGATCGGGACAGGGGGCTGAGCAGTTCTTC. It codes for CASRSGQGAEQFF.

There are many counts of this clonotype. The chain has TRBV28 and TRBJ2-2; the match to TRBD1 covers 10 bases. This CDR3 region has 15 residues. CDR1 is MDHEN and CDR2 is SYDVKM in the germline V gene. The ends lost 6 bases at V and 6 bases at J; junction bases unmatched: 7. The CDR3 bases are TGTGCCAGCAGCCCCGGGACAGGGGCTGCCGGGGAGCTGTTTTTT. It yields the protein CASSPGTGAAGELFF.

The chain recombines TRBV7-9 with TRBJ2-3; D may be TRBD2 (7 bases). CDR3 length: 15 amino acids. Looked up from germline, CDR1 is SEHNR and CDR2 is FQNEAQ (reference sequence). The V end was cut by 5 bases, the J end by 7 bases, with 19 bases between. The CDR3: CASSQGRGSPNTQYF. The CDR3 DNA sequence: TGTGCCAGCAGCCAGGGGCGCGGGAGCCCCAATACGCAGTATTTT.